This T cell receptor (beta chain) was documented in a study of T cell clonotyping in hematopoietic cell transplantation. Regarding the study as a whole: Higher Inverse Simpson Index values in graft donor and pretransplant recipient predicted broader posttransplant TCR diversity. At the given depth, recipient repertoires were over 97% de novo clonotypes.

CDR1 is SGHTA and CDR2 is FQGTGA in the germline V gene. V was pared by 2 bases and J by 5 bases, with 7 bases of the junction left unmatched. The CDR3 is made up of 15 amino acids. Turning to this clone: Its specificity is not known.

TCRdb's copy holds only in-frame clones and misses some; the assay was immunoSEQ multiplex PCR. The sample contains 17,000 or so clones, 71% of which appear only once. This receptor was obtained from a woman aged 55-69 years in good health. Some clones in this sample may be carry-over from other donors' samples. The specimen sequenced was peripheral blood mononuclear cells. The V gene is TRBV7-3, the J gene TRBJ2-7; 9 bases line up with TRBD2. The CDR3 DNA reads TGTGCCAGCAGCTTATATCGAGCGGGGGGCCACGAGCAGTACTTC. Amino acids: CASSLYRAGGHEQYF.